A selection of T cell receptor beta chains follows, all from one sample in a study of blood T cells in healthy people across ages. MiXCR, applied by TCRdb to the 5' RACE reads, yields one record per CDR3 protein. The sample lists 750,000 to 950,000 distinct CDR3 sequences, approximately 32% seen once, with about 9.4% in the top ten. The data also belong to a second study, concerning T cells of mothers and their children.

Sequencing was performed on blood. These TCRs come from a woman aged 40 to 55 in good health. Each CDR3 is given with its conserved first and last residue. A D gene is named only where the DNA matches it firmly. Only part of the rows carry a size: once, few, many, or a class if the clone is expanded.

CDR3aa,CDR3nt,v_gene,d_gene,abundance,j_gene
CASSSRDRVDYSPLHF,TGTGCCAGCAGTTCCCGGGACAGGGTTGATTATTCACCCCTCCACTTT,TRBV6-7,TRBD1,few,TRBJ1-6
CASSYGQYTEAFF,TGCGCCAGCAGCTATGGACAGTACACTGAAGCTTTCTTT,TRBV5-1,.,.,TRBJ1-1
CASKPGLAGGRADMEYF,TGTGCCAGCAAACCCGGACTAGCGGGGGGGAGAGCAGATATGGAATATTTT,TRBV12-3/TRBV12-4,TRBD2,.,TRBJ2-3
CASSVPGTRKETQYF,TGTGCCAGCAGCGTTCCGGGGACCCGAAAAGAGACCCAGTACTTC,TRBV28,.,few,TRBJ2-5
CSAKAGMSNQPQHF,TGCAGTGCTAAAGCGGGGATGAGCAATCAGCCCCAGCATTTT,TRBV20-1,.,.,TRBJ1-5
CASGTGTGHEQFF,TGTGCCAGCGGCACAGGGACCGGGCATGAGCAGTTCTTC,TRBV2,.,few,TRBJ2-1
CASSPRALAYEAFF,TGTGCCAGCTCACCCAGAGCCTTAGCATATGAAGCTTTCTTT,TRBV18,.,once,TRBJ1-1
CASNVAGTGRREQYF,TGCGCCAGCAACGTCGCCGGGACAGGGAGGCGCGAGCAGTACTTC,TRBV5-1,TRBD1,once,TRBJ2-7
CATSDSRYGDTQYF,TGTGCCACCAGTGATTCCCGATATGGAGATACGCAGTATTTT,TRBV24-1,.,.,TRBJ2-3
CASSLYRTTEAFF,TGTGCCAGCAGCTTGTACAGAACCACTGAAGCTTTCTTT,TRBV7-9,.,few,TRBJ1-1
CSATPPGANVLTF,TGCAGTGCTACCCCCCCTGGGGCCAACGTCCTGACTTTC,TRBV20-1,.,many,TRBJ2-6
CASSVLRGAYEQYF,TGTGCCAGCAGCGTATTGCGGGGAGCCTACGAGCAGTACTTC,TRBV9,.,many,TRBJ2-7
CASSLLDRAEAFF,TGTGCCAGCAGTTTATTGGACAGGGCGGAAGCTTTCTTT,TRBV28,TRBD1,.,TRBJ1-1
CASSPRGGDTDTQYF,TGTGCCAGCAGCCCTCGGGGGGGGGACACAGATACGCAGTATTTT,TRBV7-2,TRBD2,.,TRBJ2-3
CASRRDNEQFF,TGTGCCAGCAGAAGAGACAATGAGCAGTTCTTC,TRBV28,.,.,TRBJ2-1
CSAGDRHQETQYF,TGCAGTGCTGGCGACAGACACCAAGAGACCCAGTACTTC,TRBV20-1,.,many,TRBJ2-5
CASSLPTANSYEQYF,TGTGCCAGCAGCTTACCGACCGCCAATTCCTACGAGCAGTACTTC,TRBV7-9,.,.,TRBJ2-7
CGARGLLETQYF,TGCGGTGCACGGGGACTCCTCGAGACCCAGTACTTC,TRBV20-1,.,.,TRBJ2-5
CSVQRGNYGYTF,TGCAGCGTGCAAAGGGGGAACTATGGCTACACCTTC,TRBV29-1,.,many,TRBJ1-2
CASSLLHTQYF,TGCGCCAGCAGCTTGCTACATACGCAGTATTTT,TRBV5-1,.,.,TRBJ2-3
CASSPEAPGSYEQYF,TGTGCCAGCAGCCCAGAGGCCCCCGGATCCTACGAGCAGTACTTC,TRBV11-2,.,many,TRBJ2-7
CASSLSRGAGYEQYF,TGTGCCAGCAGTTTATCCCGGGGGGCCGGCTACGAGCAGTACTTC,TRBV27,.,.,TRBJ2-7
CSATSTGRGIYEQYF,TGCAGTGCTACCAGTACGGGACGGGGCATCTACGAGCAGTACTTC,TRBV20-1,.,.,TRBJ2-7
CASSSWTGGNEKLFF,TGTGCCAGTAGTTCCTGGACAGGCGGGAATGAAAAACTGTTTTTT,TRBV19,TRBD1,few,TRBJ1-4
CATAGQLKETQYF,TGTGCCACCGCGGGACAGCTTAAAGAGACCCAGTACTTC,TRBV28,.,many,TRBJ2-5
CATSYSSGDKYF,TGTGCCACCTCGTACTCGTCCGGGGACAAGTACTTC,TRBV12-3/TRBV12-4,.,.,TRBJ2-4
CASSLGPGSGETQYF,TGTGCCAGCAGCTTAGGGCCCGGGAGTGGTGAGACCCAGTACTTC,TRBV7-9,.,.,TRBJ2-5
CASSQTGQLNHGYTF,TGTGCCAGCAGCCAAACTGGACAGCTGAACCATGGCTACACCTTC,TRBV14,.,.,TRBJ1-2
CASSPMNEQYF,TGTGCCAGCAGCCCAATGAACGAGCAGTACTTC,TRBV7-9,.,many,TRBJ2-7
CRPHRNLYGYTF,TGCAGACCTCACAGGAATCTCTATGGCTACACCTTC,TRBV20-1,.,many,TRBJ1-2
CASGERQGTLNTEAFF,TGCGCCAGCGGCGAGAGACAGGGGACCTTGAACACTGAAGCTTTCTTT,TRBV4-1,TRBD1,once,TRBJ1-1
CSVVSGATSYNEQFF,TGCAGTGTAGTTAGCGGAGCTACCTCCTACAATGAGCAGTTCTTC,TRBV20-1,.,many,TRBJ2-1
CSAPGTVNTEAFF,TGCAGTGCTCCCGGGACCGTGAACACTGAAGCTTTCTTT,TRBV20-1,.,few,TRBJ1-1
CASSQSGRGQYGYTF,TGTGCCAGCAGCCAATCGGGCAGGGGGCAATATGGCTACACCTTC,TRBV16,TRBD1,.,TRBJ1-2
CASSYGQGVTDTQYF,TGTGCCAGCAGTTACGGACAGGGTGTCACAGATACGCAGTATTTT,TRBV6-5,TRBD1,few,TRBJ2-3
CAGSLVTGENTEAFF,TGTGCCGGCAGCTTAGTAACAGGGGAGAACACTGAAGCTTTCTTT,TRBV7-2,TRBD1,.,TRBJ1-1
CSVPQGAEAFF,TGCAGTGTTCCGCAGGGGGCTGAAGCTTTCTTT,TRBV20-1,TRBD1,few,TRBJ1-1
CASSASRQGRSEQYF,TGTGCCAGCAGTGCCTCTAGACAGGGAAGGTCCGAGCAGTACTTC,TRBV28,TRBD1,.,TRBJ2-7
CSASPPYYEQYF,TGCAGTGCGAGCCCGCCCTACTACGAGCAGTACTTC,TRBV20-1,.,few,TRBJ2-7
CASSPAWTAIEGYGYTF,TGTGCCAGCAGCCCTGCATGGACGGCTATCGAGGGCTATGGCTACACCTTC,TRBV9,.,.,TRBJ1-2
CSARRDPSSYEQYF,TGCAGTGCTAGACGCGACCCCAGCTCCTACGAGCAGTACTTC,TRBV20-1,.,.,TRBJ2-7
CSARDPTSGGGPYEQYF,TGCAGTGCTAGAGACCCGACTAGCGGGGGGGGCCCCTACGAGCAGTACTTC,TRBV20-1,TRBD2,few,TRBJ2-7
CASSLEAGGETQYF,TGTGCTAGCAGCTTAGAGGCAGGGGGGGAGACCCAGTACTTC,TRBV7-7,.,many,TRBJ2-5
CASSATDRGNTEAFF,TGTGCCAGCAGCGCAACTGACAGGGGGAACACTGAAGCTTTCTTT,TRBV7-8,TRBD1,many,TRBJ1-1
CASSTEDTDTQYF,TGTGCCAGCAGCACCGAAGATACAGATACGCAGTATTTT,TRBV21-1,.,few,TRBJ2-3
CASSYSILLVYGYTF,TGTGCCAGCAGTTACTCGATTTTATTGGTCTATGGCTACACCTTC,TRBV6-5,.,.,TRBJ1-2
CASSLRDSRENNEQFF,TGTGCCAGCAGCTTAAGGGACAGCAGAGAAAACAATGAGCAGTTCTTC,TRBV7-9,TRBD1,.,TRBJ2-1
CASKGGPTDTQYF,TGTGCCAGCAAGGGAGGGCCCACAGATACGCAGTATTTT,TRBV28,TRBD2,.,TRBJ2-3
CAGGTLNQPQHF,TGTGCCGGGGGGACTCTTAATCAGCCCCAGCATTTT,TRBV6-1,.,.,TRBJ1-5
CSASSVASGRDNEQFF,TGCAGTGCTAGTTCGGTGGCTAGCGGGAGGGACAATGAGCAGTTCTTC,TRBV20-1,TRBD2,.,TRBJ2-1
CASSLSPLTFYGYTF,TGTGCCAGCAGTTTATCCCCCCTGACGTTCTATGGCTACACCTTC,TRBV27,.,few,TRBJ1-2
CASSVQGIAYNSPLHF,TGTGCCAGCAGTGTACAGGGGATCGCCTATAATTCACCCCTCCACTTT,TRBV27,TRBD1,.,TRBJ1-6
CASSLSTVDYEQYF,TGTGCCAGCTCCCTCTCGACTGTTGACTACGAGCAGTACTTC,TRBV27,.,.,TRBJ2-7
CASSLNGIRVNEQFF,TGTGCCAGCAGCTTAAACGGGATTAGGGTGAATGAGCAGTTCTTC,TRBV11-2,.,.,TRBJ2-1